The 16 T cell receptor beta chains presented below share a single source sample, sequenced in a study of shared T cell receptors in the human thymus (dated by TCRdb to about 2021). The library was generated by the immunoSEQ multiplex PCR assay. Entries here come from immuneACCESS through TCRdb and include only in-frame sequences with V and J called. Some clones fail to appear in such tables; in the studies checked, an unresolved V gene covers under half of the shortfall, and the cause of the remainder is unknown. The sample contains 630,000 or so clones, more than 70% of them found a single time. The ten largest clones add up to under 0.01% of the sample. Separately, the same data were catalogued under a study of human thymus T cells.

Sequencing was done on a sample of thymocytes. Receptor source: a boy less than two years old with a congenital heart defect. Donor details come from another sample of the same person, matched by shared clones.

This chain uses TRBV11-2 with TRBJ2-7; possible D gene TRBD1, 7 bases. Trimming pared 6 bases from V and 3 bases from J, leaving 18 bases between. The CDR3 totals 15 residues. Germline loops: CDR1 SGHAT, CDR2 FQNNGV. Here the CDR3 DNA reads TGTGCCAGCAGTCAGACGGGGGACAGAGGCTACGAGCAGTACTTC. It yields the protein CASSQTGDRGYEQYF.

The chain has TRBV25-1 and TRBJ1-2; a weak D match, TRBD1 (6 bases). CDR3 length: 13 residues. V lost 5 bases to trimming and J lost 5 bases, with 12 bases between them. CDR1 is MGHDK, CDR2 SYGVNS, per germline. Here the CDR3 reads CASSPGQLYGYTF. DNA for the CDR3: TGTGCCAGCAGTCCCGGACAGCTTTATGGCTACACCTTC.

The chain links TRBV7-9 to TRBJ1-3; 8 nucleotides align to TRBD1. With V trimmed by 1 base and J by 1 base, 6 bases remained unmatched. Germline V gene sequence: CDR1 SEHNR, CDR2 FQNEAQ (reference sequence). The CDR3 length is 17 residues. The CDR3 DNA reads TGTGCCAGCAGCTTAGGGGGACAGGCGACTTCTGGAAACACCATATATTTT. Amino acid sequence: CASSLGGQATSGNTIYF.

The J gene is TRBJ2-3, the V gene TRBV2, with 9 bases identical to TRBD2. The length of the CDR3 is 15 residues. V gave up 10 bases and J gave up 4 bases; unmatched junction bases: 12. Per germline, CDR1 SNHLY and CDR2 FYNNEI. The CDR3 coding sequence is TGTGCCACCACTTGGGGGCGGGGGGGCGCAGATACGCAGTATTTT. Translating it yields CATTWGRGGADTQYF.

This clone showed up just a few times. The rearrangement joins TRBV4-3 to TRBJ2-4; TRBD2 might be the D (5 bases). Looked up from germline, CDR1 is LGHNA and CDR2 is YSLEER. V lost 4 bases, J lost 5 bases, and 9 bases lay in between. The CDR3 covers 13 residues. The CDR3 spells CASSPRVQNIQYF. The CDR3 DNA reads TGCGCCAGCAGCCCGAGGGTTCAAAACATTCAGTACTTC.

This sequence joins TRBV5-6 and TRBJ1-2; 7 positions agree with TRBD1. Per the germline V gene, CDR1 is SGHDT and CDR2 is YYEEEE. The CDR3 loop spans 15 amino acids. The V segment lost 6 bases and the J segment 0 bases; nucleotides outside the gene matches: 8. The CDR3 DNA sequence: TGTGCCAGCAACCGGACAGGACCAGCTAACTATGGCTACACCTTC. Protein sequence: CASNRTGPANYGYTF.

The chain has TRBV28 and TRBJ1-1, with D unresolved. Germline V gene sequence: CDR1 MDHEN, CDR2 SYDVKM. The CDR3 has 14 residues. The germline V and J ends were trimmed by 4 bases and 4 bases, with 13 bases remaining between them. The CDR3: CASSSREEGTEAFF. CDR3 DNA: TGTGCCAGCAGTTCGAGGGAGGAGGGCACTGAAGCTTTCTTT.

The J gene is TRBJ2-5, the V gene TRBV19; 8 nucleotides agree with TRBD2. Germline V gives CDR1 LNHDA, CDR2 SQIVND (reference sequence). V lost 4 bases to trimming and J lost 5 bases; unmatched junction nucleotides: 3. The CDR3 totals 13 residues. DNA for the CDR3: TGTGCCAGTAGTAACCCTAGCGGGGAGACCCAGTACTTC. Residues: CASSNPSGETQYF.

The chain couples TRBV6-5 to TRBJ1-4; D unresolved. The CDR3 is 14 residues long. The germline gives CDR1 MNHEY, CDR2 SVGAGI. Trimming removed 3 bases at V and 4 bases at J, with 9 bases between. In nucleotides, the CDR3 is TGTGCCAGCAGTTATGGGCACAATAATGAAAAACTGTTTTTT. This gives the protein CASSYGHNNEKLFF.

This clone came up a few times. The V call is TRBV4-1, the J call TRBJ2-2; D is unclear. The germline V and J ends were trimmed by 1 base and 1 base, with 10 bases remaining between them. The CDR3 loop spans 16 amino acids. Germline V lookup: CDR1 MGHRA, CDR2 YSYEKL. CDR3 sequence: CASSQGGPKNTGELFF. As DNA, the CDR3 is TGCGCCAGCAGCCAAGGAGGCCCGAAGAACACCGGGGAGCTGTTTTTT.

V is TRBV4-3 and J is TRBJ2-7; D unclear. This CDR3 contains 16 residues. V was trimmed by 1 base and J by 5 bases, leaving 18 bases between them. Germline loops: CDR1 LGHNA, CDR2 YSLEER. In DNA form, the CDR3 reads TGCGCCAGCAGCCAAGGGATGAGACGGCCGAGCGACGAGCAGTACTTC. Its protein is CASSQGMRRPSDEQYF.

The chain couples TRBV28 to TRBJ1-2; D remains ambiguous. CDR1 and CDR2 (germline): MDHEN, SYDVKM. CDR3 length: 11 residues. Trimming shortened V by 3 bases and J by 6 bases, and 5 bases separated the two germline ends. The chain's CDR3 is CASSFVNGYTF. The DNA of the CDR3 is TGTGCCAGCAGTTTTGTAAATGGCTACACCTTC.

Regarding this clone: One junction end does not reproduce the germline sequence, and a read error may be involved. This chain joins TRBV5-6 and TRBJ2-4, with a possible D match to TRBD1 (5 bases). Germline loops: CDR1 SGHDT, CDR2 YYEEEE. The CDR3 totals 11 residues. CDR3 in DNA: TGTGCCAGCAGCTTGTCCAGGGTTACGACCTTC. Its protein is CASSLSRVTTF.

The CDR3 DNA follows: TGCGCCAGCAGCCCCGGGACAGAAGACTACGAGCAGTACTTC. Translated, it gives CASSPGTEDYEQYF. The chain joins TRBV4-3 to TRBJ2-7; 7 positions match TRBD1. There are 14 residues in the CDR3. Germline CDR1 reads LGHNA; CDR2 reads YSLEER. V shed 4 bases, J shed 3 bases, and the junction held 6 bases outside the gene matches.

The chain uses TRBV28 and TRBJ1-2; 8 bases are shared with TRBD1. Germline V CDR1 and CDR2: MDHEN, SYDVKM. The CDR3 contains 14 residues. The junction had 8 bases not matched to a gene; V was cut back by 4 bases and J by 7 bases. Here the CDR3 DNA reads TGTGCCAGCAGTTCGTCCGACAGGGGAAGTGGCTACACCTTC. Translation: CASSSSDRGSGYTF.

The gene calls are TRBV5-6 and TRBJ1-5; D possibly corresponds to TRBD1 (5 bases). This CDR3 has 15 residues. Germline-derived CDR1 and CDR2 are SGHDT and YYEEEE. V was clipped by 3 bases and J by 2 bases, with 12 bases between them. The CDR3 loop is CASSCARGCNQPQHF. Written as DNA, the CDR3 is TGTGCCAGCAGCTGCGCCCGGGGGTGCAATCAGCCCCAGCATTTT.